The 23 T cell receptor beta chains given below trace back to one sample, sequenced in a study of Graves' ophthalmopathy and Graves' hyperthyroidism. From RNA, the CDR3 regions of TCR beta chains were amplified and sequenced. Second-round multiplex PCR came after a first-round RT-PCR that employed HTBI primers. TCRdb re-analysed the multiplex PCR reads in MiXCR, keeping a single row per CDR3 protein. The sample lists about 1.1 million distinct CDR3 sequences, about 38% seen once, with around 10% in the top ten. Sequenced sample: peripheral blood or thyroid tissue (not recorded which). These receptors were collected from an adult man with Graves' hyperthyroidism.

The rearrangement links TRBV7-2 to TRBJ1-5; 11 positions agree with TRBD1. Germline CDR1 is SGHTA and CDR2 is FQGNSA. CDR3 length: 16 amino acids. V lost 3 bases, J lost 6 bases, and 7 bases stayed unmatched. CDR3 nucleotides: TGTGCCAGCAGCTTCCTACCGGGACAGGGGGTTCAGCCCCAGCATTTT. Its protein product is CASSFLPGQGVQPQHF. The full variable domain, its missing parts supplied by reference TRBV7-2 and TRBJ1-5, is GAGVSQSPSNKVTEKGKDVELRCDPISGHTALYWYRQSLGQGLEFLIYFQGNSAPDKSGLPSDRFSAERTGGSVSTLTIQRTQQEDSAVYLCASSFLPGQGVQPQHFGDGTRLSIL.

This clonotype was seen more than once but under ten times. V gene TRBV5-6 combines with J gene TRBJ2-7; tentatively, D is TRBD1 (5 bases). The CDR3 is 15 amino acids. Trimming removed 5 bases from V and 3 bases from J, with 18 bases in between. In germline, CDR1 is SGHDT, CDR2 YYEEEE. CDR3 residues: CASSMTDRPNYEQYF. The CDR3 nucleotides are TGTGCCAGCAGTATGACAGATCGCCCTAACTACGAGCAGTACTTC.

This clonotype was counted ten times or more. The chain couples TRBV20-1 to TRBJ2-7; 7 nucleotides agree with TRBD1. CDR3 length: 15 amino acids. Germline V lookup: CDR1 DFQATT, CDR2 SNEGSKA (reference sequence). Trimming took 3 bases from V and 0 from J; bases not matched to a gene: 8. As DNA, the CDR3 is TGCAGTGCTAGGATTGGGACAGCGAGCTCCTACGAGCAGTACTTC. It specifies CSARIGTASSYEQYF.

There are a few counts of this clonotype. The chain carries TRBV12-3 or TRBV12-4 and TRBJ2-2; the match to TRBD2 covers 7 bases. The length of the CDR3 is 15 residues. Trimming at V came to 6 bases and at J to 0 bases, leaving 4 bases not matched to a gene. The CDR3 sequence is CASRPGLSNTGELFF. CDR3 bases: TGTGCCAGCAGACCGGGACTATCGAACACCGGGGAGCTGTTTTTT.

This clonotype was observed once. The chain carries TRBV20-1 and TRBJ1-2; D is perhaps TRBD1 (5 bases). The CDR3 runs 13 residues. CDR1 is DFQATT and CDR2 is SNEGSKA in the germline V gene (reference sequence). The CDR3 loop is CSAMGDSYFGYTF. The CDR3 DNA sequence: TGCAGCGCAATGGGGGACTCATACTTTGGCTACACCTTC.

The chain joins TRBV4-1 to TRBJ1-5, with D uncertain. Trimming left V 0 bases short and J 3 bases short, with 18 bases between. CDR3 length: 18 amino acids. The V gene's germline CDR1 is MGHRA and CDR2 YSYEKL. The CDR3 is CASSQDGAGIFVNQPQHF. The CDR3 nucleotides read TGCGCCAGCAGCCAAGATGGAGCGGGGATATTCGTCAATCAGCCCCAGCATTTT.

V gene TRBV15 combines with J gene TRBJ2-5; TRBD2 is a possible D gene (5 bases). Germline V gene data show CDR1 as LNHNV and CDR2 as YYDKDF (reference sequence). Trimming took 0 bases from V and 7 from J, leaving 6 bases between them. CDR3 size: 12 residues. The CDR3: CATSREGRTQYF. The CDR3 DNA follows: TGTGCCACCAGCAGAGAAGGGAGGACCCAGTACTTC. The full variable domain, rest sourced from reference TRBV15 and TRBJ2-5, is DAMVIQNPRYQVTQFGKPVTLSCSQTLNHNVMYWYQQKSSQAPKLLFHYYDKDFNNEADTPDNFQSRRPNTSFCFLDIRSPGLGDTAMYLCATSREGRTQYFGPGTRLLVL.

This clonotype was detected ten times or more. The J gene is TRBJ2-5, the V gene TRBV2; D is perhaps TRBD2 (6 bases). The germline V gene encodes CDR1 SNHLY and CDR2 FYNNEI. The CDR3 extends over 13 amino acids. Trimming took off 8 bases at V and 4 bases at J, with 14 bases between the two ends. In nucleotides, the CDR3 is TGTGCCAGCGCTACCATGCGGGGAGAGACCCAGTACTTC. Translating gives CASATMRGETQYF.

Only a few counts were recorded for this clonotype. V and J are TRBV12-3 or TRBV12-4 and TRBJ1-3; no reliable D call. There are 15 residues in the CDR3. V was pared by 3 bases and J by 0 bases, with 9 bases between. The CDR3 sequence: CASSLNRVSGNTIYF. CDR3 DNA: TGTGCCAGCAGTTTGAACAGAGTCTCTGGAAACACCATATATTTT.

This chain connects TRBV20-1 to TRBJ1-5; 7 bases match TRBD1. J lost 11 bases, V lost 0 bases, and 19 bases had no gene match. Germline V gene lookup returns CDR1 DFQATT and CDR2 SNEGSKA (reference sequence). The CDR3 is 17 amino acids. The CDR3 DNA follows: TGCAGTGCTAGAGATAGCGGGGCAGGGGGACGCGGGGAGACCCAGCATTTT. This gives the protein CSARDSGAGGRGETQHF.

This clonotype occurred many times. This chain links TRBV19 with TRBJ1-1; TRBD1 agrees at 11 bases. This CDR3 has 15 residues. Germline V CDR1 and CDR2: LNHDA, SQIVND (reference sequence). J was trimmed by 5 bases and V by 9 bases; bases with no gene match: 11. The CDR3: CASLLPGQGGTEAFF. As DNA, the CDR3 is TGTGCCAGCTTACTACCGGGACAGGGGGGTACTGAAGCTTTCTTT.

The table lists this clonotype with many counts. V gene TRBV7-2 combines with J gene TRBJ2-5, with a tentative D call TRBD2 (5 bases). The CDR3 is 15 residues long. CDR1 SGHTA and CDR2 FQGNSA come from the germline V gene. Trimming left V 3 bases short and J 0 bases short, with 11 bases between. Here the CDR3 reads CASSLGADNQETQYF. CDR3 DNA sequence: TGTGCCAGCAGCTTGGGAGCAGATAACCAAGAGACCCAGTACTTC.

The genes are TRBV5-5 and TRBJ1-1, with D maybe TRBD1 (6 bases). Deletions cut 2 bases from V and 0 bases from J, with 11 bases between. The V gene's germline CDR1 is SGHKS and CDR2 YYEKEE (reference sequence). The CDR3 covers 15 residues. The chain's CDR3 is CASSFIGTLNTEAFF. CDR3 bases: TGTGCCAGCAGCTTTATCGGGACACTGAACACTGAAGCTTTCTTT.

The CDR3 reads CASSKGQASNQPQHF. The CDR3 DNA is TGTGCCAGTAGCAAAGGACAGGCTAGCAATCAGCCCCAGCATTTT. The J gene is TRBJ1-5, the V gene TRBV19; 7 bases are shared with TRBD1. The J segment lost 0 bases and the V segment lost 6 bases, leaving 5 bases of the junction unmatched. CDR1 is LNHDA and CDR2 is SQIVND in the germline V gene (reference sequence). This CDR3 contains 15 residues.

This clonotype was seen a few times. The CDR3 DNA reads as TGTGCCAGCAGCCCGAGGACAGGGGCATCCCTCGAGCAGTACTTC. This translates into CASSPRTGASLEQYF. This sequence joins TRBV7-2 and TRBJ2-7; 9 bases fit TRBD1. Germline CDR1 reads SGHTA; CDR2 reads FQGNSA. V trimming: 5 bases; J trimming: 6 bases; junction bases outside the gene matches: 11. This CDR3 has 15 amino acids.

In its sample, this clonotype was seen many times. The V call is TRBV20-1, the J call TRBJ1-2; 11 bases are shared with TRBD1. This CDR3 has 14 amino acids. Per the germline V gene, CDR1 is DFQATT and CDR2 is SNEGSKA (reference sequence). The DNA of the CDR3 is TGCAGCTCCCTCCAGGGACAGGGGGATCGTGGCTACACCTTC. Its protein product is CSSLQGQGDRGYTF.

The genes are TRBV13 and TRBJ2-7, with D perhaps TRBD1 (6 bases). Germline loops: CDR1 PRHDT, CDR2 FYEKMQ (reference sequence). Trimming removed 7 bases at V and 1 base at J, with 17 bases between. The CDR3 consists of 15 residues. This chain's CDR3 is CASTLGQYTSYEQYF. CDR3 DNA sequence: TGTGCCAGCACCCTAGGACAGTATACGTCCTACGAGCAGTACTTC. Looking up the rest from reference TRBV13 and TRBJ2-7 gives the full variable domain: AAGVIQSPRHLIKEKRETATLKCYPIPRHDTVYWYQQGPGQDPQFLISFYEKMQSDKGSIPDRFSAQQFSDYHSELNMSSLELGDSALYFCASTLGQYTSYEQYFGPGTRLTVT.

This clonotype was seen repeatedly, ten times or more. One end of the junction does not line up with germline, which may come from a read error. The chain links TRBV7-6 to TRBJ1-5; 8 bases map to TRBD1. Germline V gene sequence: CDR1 SGHVS, CDR2 FNYEAQ. This CDR3 is built from 16 residues. The CDR3 loop reads CASNLTGQGTNQPQHF. For the CDR3, the DNA is TGTGCCAGCAACTTAACCGGACAGGGAACTAATCAGCCCCAGCATTTT.

V gene TRBV7-8 combines with J gene TRBJ2-2; D is possibly TRBD2 (6 bases). There are 17 residues in the CDR3. Germline CDR1 SGHVS, CDR2 FQNEAQ. The germline V and J ends were trimmed by 11 bases and 1 base, with 23 bases remaining between them. Written as DNA, the CDR3 is TGTGCCTTAAGGGGAGGAACCGGAGCCTGGAACACCGGGGAGCTGTTTTTT. Encoded protein: CALRGGTGAWNTGELFF. Looking up the rest from reference TRBV7-8 and TRBJ2-2 gives the full variable domain: GAGVSQSPRYKVAKRGQDVALRCDPISGHVSLFWYQQALGQGPEFLTYFQNEAQLDKSGLPSDRFFAERPEGSVSTLKIQRTQQEDSAVYLCALRGGTGAWNTGELFFGEGSRLTVL.

The chain uses TRBV11-2 and TRBJ1-6; D is unclear. This CDR3 region has 17 residues. CDR1 is SGHAT, CDR2 FQNNGV, per germline. V was pared by 5 bases and J by 9 bases, with 23 bases between. CDR3 sequence reads: CASSHSIRRSRPSPLHF. DNA for the CDR3: TGTGCCAGCAGCCACAGTATCAGGAGGTCACGGCCTTCACCCCTCCACTTT.

Only one count was recorded for this clonotype. The genes are TRBV12-3 or TRBV12-4 and TRBJ1-1; no definite D call. CDR3 length equals 14 residues. V was pared by 10 bases and J by 1 base, with 16 bases between. CDR3 loop: CAIKLTVSNTEAFF. The CDR3 nucleotides read TGTGCCATCAAATTGACGGTATCGAACACTGAAGCTTTCTTT.

This clonotype was recorded a few times. This chain links TRBV5-5 with TRBJ1-5; 7 nucleotides agree with TRBD1. Germline V gene lookup returns CDR1 SGHKS and CDR2 YYEKEE (reference sequence). This CDR3 region has 14 residues. With V trimmed by 3 bases and J by 8 bases, 8 bases remained unmatched. The CDR3 sequence: CASSSQGGGEPQHF. The CDR3 DNA follows: TGTGCCAGCAGCTCTCAGGGGGGGGGAGAGCCCCAGCATTTT.

This clonotype was detected many times. The V call is TRBV7-9, the J call TRBJ1-2; maybe TRBD1 (5 bases). Per the germline V gene, CDR1 is SEHNR and CDR2 is FQNEAQ (reference sequence). The CDR3 is 18 amino acids. V shed 5 bases and J shed 0 bases, with 22 bases lying between them. The CDR3 loop reads CASSMGDRPKTSNYGYTF. CDR3 coding DNA: TGTGCCAGCAGCATGGGCGACAGACCTAAAACCTCTAACTATGGCTACACCTTC.